This T cell receptor (beta chain) comes out of a study of regulatory T cells in long-lasting Graves disease. Whole-study findings and limits: There was favoring of TRBV28, TRBJ1-2 and TRBJ2-5 in persistent disease.

The length of the CDR3 is 17 residues. The germline V gene encodes CDR1 SEHNR and CDR2 FQNEAQ (reference sequence). Trimming took off 2 bases at V and 0 bases at J, with 14 bases between the two ends. Sample time point: persistent/refractory GD, antithyroid drugs over 5 years with positive TRAb. TCR sequences were obtained from RNA taken from PBMCs. In Xi'an, China, an endocrinology department was the source of patients. Worth noting for this clonotype: No antigen is known for it.

Library construction for TCR beta used iRepertoire HTBI primers and Arm-PCR of CDR3 regions. In the original workflow: Sequenced samples collectively carried roughly 63 TRBV and over 11 TRBJ segments. TCRdb re-derived calls from the multiplex PCR reads in MiXCR, one entry per CDR3 protein. These V and J calls rely on TCRdb rather than the paper's analysis. The sample has 450,000 or so distinct CDR3 sequences, approximately 22% seen once. Sequenced here: peripheral blood mononuclear cells (PBMCs), sampled when the disease was refractory, from a patient treated with antithyroid drugs. The clonotype originates from a female donor with Graves disease. The J gene is TRBJ1-5, the V gene TRBV7-9; D possibly corresponds to TRBD1 (6 bases). Here the CDR3 DNA reads TGTGCCAGCAGCTTATACCGGGACACTTATAGCAATCAGCCCCAGCATTTT. Translation: CASSLYRDTYSNQPQHF.